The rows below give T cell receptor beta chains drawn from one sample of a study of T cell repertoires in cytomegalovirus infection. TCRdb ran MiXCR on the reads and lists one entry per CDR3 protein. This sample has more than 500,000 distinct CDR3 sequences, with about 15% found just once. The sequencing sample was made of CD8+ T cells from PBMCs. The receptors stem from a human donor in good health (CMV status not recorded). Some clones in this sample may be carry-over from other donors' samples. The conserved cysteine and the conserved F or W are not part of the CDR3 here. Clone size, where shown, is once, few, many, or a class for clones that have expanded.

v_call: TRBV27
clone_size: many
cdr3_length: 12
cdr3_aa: ASSFRAMNTEAF

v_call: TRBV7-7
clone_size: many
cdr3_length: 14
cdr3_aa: ASSPGRSPPADTQY

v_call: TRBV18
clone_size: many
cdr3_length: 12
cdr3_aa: ASSPTRDGYEQY

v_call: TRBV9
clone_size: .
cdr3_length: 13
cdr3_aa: ASSPSGPSGNTIY

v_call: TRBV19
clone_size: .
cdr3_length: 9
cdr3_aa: ASFVGTEAF

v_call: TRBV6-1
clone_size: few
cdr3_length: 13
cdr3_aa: ASSHSEGPPGELF

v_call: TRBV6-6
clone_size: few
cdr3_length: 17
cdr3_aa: ASSYSGRGGRSLGEKLF

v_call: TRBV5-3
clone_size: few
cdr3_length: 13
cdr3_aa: ASRTGTDSTDTQY

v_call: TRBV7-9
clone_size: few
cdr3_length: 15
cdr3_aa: ASSLVPSGSPTYEQY

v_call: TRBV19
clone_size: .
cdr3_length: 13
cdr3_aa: ASSPALLQTYEQY

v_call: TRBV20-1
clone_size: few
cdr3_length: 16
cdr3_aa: SALYRGTSGRANNEQF

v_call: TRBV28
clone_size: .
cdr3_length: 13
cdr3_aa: ASSLYTGSGNTIY

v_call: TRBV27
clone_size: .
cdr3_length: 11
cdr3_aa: ASAPDRSYEQY

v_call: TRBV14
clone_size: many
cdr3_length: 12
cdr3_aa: ASSHQGVQETQY

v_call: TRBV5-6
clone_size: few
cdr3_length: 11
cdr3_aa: ASSLSFYAEAF

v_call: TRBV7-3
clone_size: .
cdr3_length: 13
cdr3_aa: ASSPTPDSEGGYT

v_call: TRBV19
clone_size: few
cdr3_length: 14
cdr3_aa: ASSPDRVSPNYGYT

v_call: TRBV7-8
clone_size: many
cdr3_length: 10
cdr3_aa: ASSTQKETQY

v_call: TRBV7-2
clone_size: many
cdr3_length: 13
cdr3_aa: ASSPWTEANYGYT

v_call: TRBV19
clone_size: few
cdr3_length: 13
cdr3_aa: ASSILDGSNQPQH

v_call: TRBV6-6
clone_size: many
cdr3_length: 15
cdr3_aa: ASSTFEDRVSNTEAF

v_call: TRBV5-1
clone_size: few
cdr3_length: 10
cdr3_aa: ASSLDGLEQY

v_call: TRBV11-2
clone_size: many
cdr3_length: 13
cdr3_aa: ASSSRQGAHEKLF

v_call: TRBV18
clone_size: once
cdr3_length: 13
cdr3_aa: ASELGDRPQETQY

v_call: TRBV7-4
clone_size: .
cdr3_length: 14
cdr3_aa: ASSLVAGATNEKLF

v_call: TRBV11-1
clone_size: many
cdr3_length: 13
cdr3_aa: ASSLEWGSSYEQY

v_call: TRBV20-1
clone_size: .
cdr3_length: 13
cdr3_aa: SARDIAGVPYEQY

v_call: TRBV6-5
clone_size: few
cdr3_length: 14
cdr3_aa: ASSYLPETGTGELF

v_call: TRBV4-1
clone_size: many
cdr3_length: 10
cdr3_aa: ASSQGGPEAF

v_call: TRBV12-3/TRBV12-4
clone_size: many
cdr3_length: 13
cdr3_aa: ASSYSGRAHNEQF

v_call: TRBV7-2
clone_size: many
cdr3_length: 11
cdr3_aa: ASSAGPAGEQY

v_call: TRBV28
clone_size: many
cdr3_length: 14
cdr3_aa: ASSRGDGKRNEKLF

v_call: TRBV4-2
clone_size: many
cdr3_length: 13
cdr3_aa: ASSQDLDRVYEQY

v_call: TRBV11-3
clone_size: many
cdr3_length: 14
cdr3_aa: ASSRNSGSPHNEQF

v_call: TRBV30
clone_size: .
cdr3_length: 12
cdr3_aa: AWSQGAGTDTQY

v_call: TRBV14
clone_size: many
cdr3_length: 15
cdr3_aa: ASSQERPAFPYNEQF

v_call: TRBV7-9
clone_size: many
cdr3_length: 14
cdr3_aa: ASSSRGQGAYNEQF

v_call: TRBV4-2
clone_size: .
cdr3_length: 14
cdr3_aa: ASSQGPAGGPETQY

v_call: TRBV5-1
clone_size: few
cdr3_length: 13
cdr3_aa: ASSLYPTDAYEQY

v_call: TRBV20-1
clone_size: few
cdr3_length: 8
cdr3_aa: SAWNTEAF

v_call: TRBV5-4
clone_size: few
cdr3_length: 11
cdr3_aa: ASTRGGGETQY

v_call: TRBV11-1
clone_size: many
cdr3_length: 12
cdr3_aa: ASSFKGGTYEQY